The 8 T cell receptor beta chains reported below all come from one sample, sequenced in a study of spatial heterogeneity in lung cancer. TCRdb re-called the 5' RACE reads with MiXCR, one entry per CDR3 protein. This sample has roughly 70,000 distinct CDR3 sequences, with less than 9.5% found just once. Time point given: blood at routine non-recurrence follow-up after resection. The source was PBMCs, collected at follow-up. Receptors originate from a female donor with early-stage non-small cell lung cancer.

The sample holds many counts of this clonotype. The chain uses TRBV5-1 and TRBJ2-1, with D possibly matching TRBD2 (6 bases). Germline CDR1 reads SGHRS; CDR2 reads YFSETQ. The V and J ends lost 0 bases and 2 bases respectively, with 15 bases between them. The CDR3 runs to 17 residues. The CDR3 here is CASSLAILASAYNEQFF. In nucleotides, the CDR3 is TGCGCCAGCAGCTTGGCTATCCTAGCGAGTGCCTACAATGAGCAGTTCTTC.

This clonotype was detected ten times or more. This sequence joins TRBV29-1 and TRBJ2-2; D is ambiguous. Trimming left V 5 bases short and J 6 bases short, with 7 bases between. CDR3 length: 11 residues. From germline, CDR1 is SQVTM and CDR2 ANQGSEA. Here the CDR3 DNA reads TGCAGCGTTATCGTAGCCGGGGAGCTGTTTTTT. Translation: CSVIVAGELFF.

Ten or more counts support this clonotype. CDR3 sequence: CASSTGLEETQYF. The CDR3 DNA is TGTGCCAGCAGTACGGGACTAGAAGAGACCCAGTACTTC. V gene TRBV6-5 combines with J gene TRBJ2-5, with 8 positions matching TRBD2. The germline CDR1 and CDR2 sequences are MNHEY and SVGAGI. This CDR3 is built from 13 residues. V dropped 5 bases and J dropped 3; count of bases not matched to a gene: 2.

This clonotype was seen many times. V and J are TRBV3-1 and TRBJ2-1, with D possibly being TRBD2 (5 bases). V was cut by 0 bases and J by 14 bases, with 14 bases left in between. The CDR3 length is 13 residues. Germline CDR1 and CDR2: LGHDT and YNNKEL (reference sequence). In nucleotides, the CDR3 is TGTGCCAGCAGCCAAGATGAGGTGAGGGTGGAGTTCTTC. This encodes CASSQDEVRVEFF.

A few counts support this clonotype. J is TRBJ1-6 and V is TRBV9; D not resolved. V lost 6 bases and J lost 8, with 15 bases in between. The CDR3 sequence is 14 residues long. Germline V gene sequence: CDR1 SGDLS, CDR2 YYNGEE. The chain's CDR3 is CASNGGSDYSPLHF. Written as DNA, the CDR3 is TGTGCCAGCAATGGTGGCAGCGACTATTCACCCCTCCACTTT.

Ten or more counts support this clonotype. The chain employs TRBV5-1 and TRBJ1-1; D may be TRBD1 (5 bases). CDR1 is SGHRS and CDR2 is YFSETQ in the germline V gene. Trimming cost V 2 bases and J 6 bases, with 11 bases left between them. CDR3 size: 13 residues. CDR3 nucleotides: TGCGCCAGCAGCTTTGGGGGTGGAGCTGAAGCTTTCTTT. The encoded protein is CASSFGGGAEAFF.

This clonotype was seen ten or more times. The CDR3 loop is CASSISQRWGTDTQYF. CDR3 coding DNA: TGTGCCAGTAGTATATCCCAACGCTGGGGCACAGATACGCAGTATTTT. The rearrangement uses TRBV19 and TRBJ2-3; D gene unclear. The germline gives CDR1 LNHDA, CDR2 SQIVND (reference sequence). V gave up 2 bases and J gave up 1 base, with 13 bases separating them. This CDR3 has 16 residues. The complete variable domain, with remaining parts taken from reference TRBV19 and TRBJ2-3, reads DGGITQSPKYLFRKEGQNVTLSCEQNLNHDAMYWYRQDPGQGLRLIYYSQIVNDFQKGDIAEGYSVSREKKESFPLTVTSAQKNPTAFYLCASSISQRWGTDTQYFGPGTRLTVL.

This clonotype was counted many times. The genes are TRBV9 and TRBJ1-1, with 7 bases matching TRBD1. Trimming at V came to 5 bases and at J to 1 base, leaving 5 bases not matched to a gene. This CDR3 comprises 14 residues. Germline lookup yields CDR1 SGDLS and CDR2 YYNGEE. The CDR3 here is CASSRDRKNTEAFF. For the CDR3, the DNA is TGTGCCAGCAGTAGGGACAGAAAGAACACTGAAGCTTTCTTT. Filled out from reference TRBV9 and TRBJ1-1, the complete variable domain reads DSGVTQTPKHLITATGQRVTLRCSPRSGDLSVYWYQQSLDQGLQFLIQYYNGEERAKGNILERFSAQQFPDLHSELNLSSLELGDSALYFCASSRDRKNTEAFFGQGTRLTVV.